The clone carrying this TCR beta chain was picked up a small number of times. The antigen is not known. The data originate from a study of T cell repertoires in cytomegalovirus infection. Looking at the study overall: Indications of both CMV infection and matching HLA type were provided by public TCR beta signatures.

TCRdb ran MiXCR on the reads and lists one entry per CDR3 protein. This sample yields about 770,000 distinct CDR3 sequences, of which just under 30% are seen a single time; under 15% belongs to the top ten. Whole-study results and caveats: Ex vivo responses were dominated by HLA-C-restricted CMV-specific TCR beta clonotypes.

The CDR3 extends over 15 amino acids. With 5 bases clipped from V and 2 bases from J, the junction kept 6 bases outside the gene matches. Germline V gene lookup returns CDR1 SGHTA and CDR2 FQGTGA. V usage is TRBV7-3 and J usage is TRBJ2-3, with TRBD1 matching over 8 bases. The sequences come from cultured CD8+ T cells from PBMCs, collected from culture after CMV antigen stimulation. The clonotype comes from a human donor in good health (CMV status not recorded). Some clones in this sample may be carry-over from other donors' samples. CDR3 sequence: CASSATGGYTDTQYF. In DNA, the CDR3 is TGTGCCAGCAGCGCTACAGGGGGTTACACAGATACGCAGTATTTT.